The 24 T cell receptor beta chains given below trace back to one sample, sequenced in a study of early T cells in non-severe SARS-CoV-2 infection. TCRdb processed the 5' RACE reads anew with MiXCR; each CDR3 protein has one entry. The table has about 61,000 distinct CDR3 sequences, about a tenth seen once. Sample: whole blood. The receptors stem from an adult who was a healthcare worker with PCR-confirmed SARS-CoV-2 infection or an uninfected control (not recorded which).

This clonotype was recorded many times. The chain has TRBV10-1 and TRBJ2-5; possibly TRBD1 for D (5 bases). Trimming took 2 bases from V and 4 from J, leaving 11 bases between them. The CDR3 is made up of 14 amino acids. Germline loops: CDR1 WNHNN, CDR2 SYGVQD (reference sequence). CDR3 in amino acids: CASSESGAAETQYF. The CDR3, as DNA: TGCGCCAGCAGTGAGAGTGGGGCAGCAGAGACCCAGTACTTC.

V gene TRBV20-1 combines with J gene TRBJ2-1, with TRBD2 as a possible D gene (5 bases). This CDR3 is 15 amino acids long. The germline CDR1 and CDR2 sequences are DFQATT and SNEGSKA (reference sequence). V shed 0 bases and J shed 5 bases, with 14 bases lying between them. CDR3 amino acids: CSARDLPGKHNEQFF. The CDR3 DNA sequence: TGCAGTGCTAGAGATCTCCCGGGAAAGCACAATGAGCAGTTCTTC.

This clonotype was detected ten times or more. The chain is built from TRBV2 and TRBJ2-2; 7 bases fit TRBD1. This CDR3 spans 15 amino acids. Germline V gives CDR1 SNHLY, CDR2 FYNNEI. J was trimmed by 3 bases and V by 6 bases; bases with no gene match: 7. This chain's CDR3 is CASSSGQSYTGELFF. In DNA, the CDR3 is TGTGCCAGCAGCTCGGGACAGAGTTACACCGGGGAGCTGTTTTTT.

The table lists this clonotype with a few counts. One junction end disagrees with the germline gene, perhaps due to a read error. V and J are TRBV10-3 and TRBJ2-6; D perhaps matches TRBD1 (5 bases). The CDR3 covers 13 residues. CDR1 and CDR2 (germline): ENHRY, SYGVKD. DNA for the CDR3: TGTGCCGTCAGGGATTCTGGGGCCAACGTCCTGACTTTC. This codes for CAVRDSGANVLTF.

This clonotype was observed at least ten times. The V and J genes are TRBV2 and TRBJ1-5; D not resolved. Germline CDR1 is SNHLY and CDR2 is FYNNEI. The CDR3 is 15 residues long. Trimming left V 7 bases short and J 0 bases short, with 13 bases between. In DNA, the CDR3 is TGTGCCAGCATGGATTCCCGGACTAGCAATCAGCCCCAGCATTTT. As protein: CASMDSRTSNQPQHF.

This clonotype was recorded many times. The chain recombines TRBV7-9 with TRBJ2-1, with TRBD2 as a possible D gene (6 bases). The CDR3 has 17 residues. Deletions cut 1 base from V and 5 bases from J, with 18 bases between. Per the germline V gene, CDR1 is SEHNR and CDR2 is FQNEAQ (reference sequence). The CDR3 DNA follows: TGTGCCAGCAGCTTAGGGATCGGGGACTTTCGGGACAATGAGCAGTTCTTC. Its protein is CASSLGIGDFRDNEQFF.

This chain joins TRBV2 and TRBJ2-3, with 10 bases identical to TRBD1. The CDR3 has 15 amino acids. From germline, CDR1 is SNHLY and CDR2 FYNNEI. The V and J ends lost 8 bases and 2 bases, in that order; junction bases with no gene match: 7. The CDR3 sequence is CASPGTGVHTDTQYF. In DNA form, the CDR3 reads TGTGCCAGCCCTGGGACAGGGGTACACACAGATACGCAGTATTTT. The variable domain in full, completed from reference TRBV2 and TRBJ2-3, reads EPEVTQTPSHQVTQMGQEVILRCVPISNHLYFYWYRQILGQKVEFLVSFYNNEISEKSEIFDDQFSVERPDGSNFTLKIRSTKLEDSAMYFCASPGTGVHTDTQYFGPGTRLTVL.

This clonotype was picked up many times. The CDR3 loop is CASGSGESSYEQYF. DNA of the CDR3: TGTGCCAGCGGATCAGGGGAGAGCTCCTACGAGCAGTACTTC. The chain uses TRBV27 and TRBJ2-7, with D possibly matching TRBD1 (6 bases). This CDR3 has 14 residues. The germline V gene encodes CDR1 MNHEY and CDR2 SMNVEV (reference sequence). The germline V and J ends were trimmed by 8 bases and 0 bases, with 14 bases remaining between them.

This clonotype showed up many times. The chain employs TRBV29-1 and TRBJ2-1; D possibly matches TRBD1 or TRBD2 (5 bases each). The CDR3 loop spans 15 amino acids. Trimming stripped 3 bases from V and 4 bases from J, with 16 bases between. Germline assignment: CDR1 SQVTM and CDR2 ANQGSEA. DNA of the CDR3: TGCAGCGTTGAGGGGACGCCGGATTCGTACAATGAGCAGTTCTTC. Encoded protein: CSVEGTPDSYNEQFF.

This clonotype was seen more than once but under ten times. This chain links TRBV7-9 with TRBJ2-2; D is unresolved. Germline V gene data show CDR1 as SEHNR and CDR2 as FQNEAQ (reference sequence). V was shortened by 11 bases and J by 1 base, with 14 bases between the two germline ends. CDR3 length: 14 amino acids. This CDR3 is CALPIRENTGELFF. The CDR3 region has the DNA TGTGCCCTCCCTATTAGGGAGAACACCGGGGAGCTGTTTTTT.

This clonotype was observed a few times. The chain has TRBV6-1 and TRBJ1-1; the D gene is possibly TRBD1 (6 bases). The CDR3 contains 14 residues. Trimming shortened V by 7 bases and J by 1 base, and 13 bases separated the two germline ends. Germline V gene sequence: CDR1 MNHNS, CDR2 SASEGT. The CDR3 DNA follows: TGTGCCAGCACCAGACAGGACCCGAACACTGAAGCTTTCTTT. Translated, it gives CASTRQDPNTEAFF.

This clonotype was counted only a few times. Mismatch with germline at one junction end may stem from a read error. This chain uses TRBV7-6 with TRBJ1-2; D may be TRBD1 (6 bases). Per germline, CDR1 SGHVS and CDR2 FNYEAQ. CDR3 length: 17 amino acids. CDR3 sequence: CVSSARPRGTFLYGYTF. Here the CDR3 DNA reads TGTGTCAGCAGCGCCCGCCCCAGGGGTACCTTCTTGTATGGCTACACCTTC. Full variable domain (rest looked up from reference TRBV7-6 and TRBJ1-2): GAGVSQSPRYKVTKRGQDVALRCDPISGHVSLYWYRQALGQGPEFLTYFNYEAQQDKSGLPNDRFSAERPEGSISTLTIQRTEQRDSAMYRCVSSARPRGTFLYGYTFGSGTRLTVV.

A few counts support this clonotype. CDR3 bases: TGCAGTGCTAGAGGGGACGGAAGCGGGGGGCTTCACAATGAGCAGTTCTTC. Protein: CSARGDGSGGLHNEQFF. This sequence joins TRBV20-1 and TRBJ2-1; 9 bases align to TRBD2. V shed 1 base and J 5 bases; nucleotides not matched to a gene: 12. The CDR3 totals 17 residues. Germline-derived CDR1 and CDR2 are DFQATT and SNEGSKA (reference sequence).

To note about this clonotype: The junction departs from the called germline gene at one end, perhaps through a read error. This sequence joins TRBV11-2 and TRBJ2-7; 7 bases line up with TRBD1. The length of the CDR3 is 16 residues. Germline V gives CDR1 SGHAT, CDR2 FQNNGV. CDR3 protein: CASSPLSRQGSYEEYF. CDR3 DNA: TGTGCCAGCAGCCCCCTCTCCCGACAGGGCTCCTACGAGGAGTACTTC. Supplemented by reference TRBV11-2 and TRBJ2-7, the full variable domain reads EAGVAQSPRYKIIEKRQSVAFWCNPISGHATLYWYQQILGQGPKLLIQFQNNGVVDDSQLPKDRFSAERLKGVDSTLKIQPAKLEDSAVYLCASSPLSRQGSYEEYFGPGTRLTVT.

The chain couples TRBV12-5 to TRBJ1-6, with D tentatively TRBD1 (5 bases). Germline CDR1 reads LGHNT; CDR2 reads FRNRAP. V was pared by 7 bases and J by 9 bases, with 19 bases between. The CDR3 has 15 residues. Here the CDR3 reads CASAAGGRDGSPLHF. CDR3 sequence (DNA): TGTGCTAGTGCCGCTGGGGGGAGGGACGGTTCACCCCTCCACTTT.

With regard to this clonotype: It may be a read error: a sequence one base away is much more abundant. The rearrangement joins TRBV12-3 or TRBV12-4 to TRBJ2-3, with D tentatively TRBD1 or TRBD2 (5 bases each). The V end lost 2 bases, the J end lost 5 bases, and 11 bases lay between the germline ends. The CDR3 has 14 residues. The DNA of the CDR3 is TGTGCCAGCAGTTTATCGGGGCCGGTAGATACGCAGTATTTT. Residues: CASSLSGPVDTQYF.

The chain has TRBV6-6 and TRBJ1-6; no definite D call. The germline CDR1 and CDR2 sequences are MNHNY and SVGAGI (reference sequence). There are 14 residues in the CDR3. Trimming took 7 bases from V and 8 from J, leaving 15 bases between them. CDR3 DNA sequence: TGTGCCAGCATGTGGGCCTCAAGGGATTCACCCCTCCACTTT. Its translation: CASMWASRDSPLHF.

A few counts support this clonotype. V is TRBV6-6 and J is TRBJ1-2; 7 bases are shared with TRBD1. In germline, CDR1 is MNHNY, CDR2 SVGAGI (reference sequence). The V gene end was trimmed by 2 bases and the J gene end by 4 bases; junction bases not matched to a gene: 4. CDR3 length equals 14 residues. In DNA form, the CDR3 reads TGTGCCAGCAGTTACAGGGACAGAGGCTATGGCTACACCTTC. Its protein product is CASSYRDRGYGYTF.

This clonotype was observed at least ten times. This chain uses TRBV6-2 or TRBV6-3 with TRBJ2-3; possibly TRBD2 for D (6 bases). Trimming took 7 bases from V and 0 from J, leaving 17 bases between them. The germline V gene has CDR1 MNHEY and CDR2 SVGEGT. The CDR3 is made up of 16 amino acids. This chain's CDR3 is CASTTRTTSSTDTQYF. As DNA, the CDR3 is TGTGCCAGCACCACACGGACTACCTCTAGCACAGATACGCAGTATTTT.

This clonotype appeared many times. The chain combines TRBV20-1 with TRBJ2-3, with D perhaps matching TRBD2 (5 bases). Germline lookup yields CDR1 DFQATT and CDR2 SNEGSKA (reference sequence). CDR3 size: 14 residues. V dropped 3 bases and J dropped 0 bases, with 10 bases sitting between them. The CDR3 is CSASYRGSTDTQYF. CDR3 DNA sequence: TGCAGTGCTAGCTATCGGGGTAGCACAGATACGCAGTATTTT.

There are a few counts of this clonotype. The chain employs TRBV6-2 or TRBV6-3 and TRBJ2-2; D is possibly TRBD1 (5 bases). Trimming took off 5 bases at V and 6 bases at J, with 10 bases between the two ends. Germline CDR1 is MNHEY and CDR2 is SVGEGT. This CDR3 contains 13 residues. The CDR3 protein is CASSISQAGELFF. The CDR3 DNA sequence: TGTGCCAGCAGTATTTCACAGGCCGGGGAGCTGTTTTTT.

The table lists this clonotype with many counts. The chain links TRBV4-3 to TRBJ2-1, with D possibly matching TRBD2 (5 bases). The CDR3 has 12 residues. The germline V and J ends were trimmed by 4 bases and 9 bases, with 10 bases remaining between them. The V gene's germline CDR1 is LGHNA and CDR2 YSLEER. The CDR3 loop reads CASSPARGEQFF. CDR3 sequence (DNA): TGCGCCAGCAGCCCCGCTCGGGGTGAGCAGTTCTTC.

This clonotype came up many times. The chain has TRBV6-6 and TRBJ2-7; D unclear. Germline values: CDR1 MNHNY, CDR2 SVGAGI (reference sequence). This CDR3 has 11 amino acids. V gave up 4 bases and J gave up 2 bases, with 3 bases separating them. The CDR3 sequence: CASSSPYEQYF. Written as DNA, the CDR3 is TGTGCCAGCAGTTCCCCCTACGAGCAGTACTTC.

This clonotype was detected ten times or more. The CDR3 nucleotides are TGTGCCAGTAGTGGGGGGCCGGGACAGGGGATCAATCAGCCCCAGCATTTT. As protein: CASSGGPGQGINQPQHF. The J gene is TRBJ1-5, the V gene TRBV19; 10 bases fit TRBD1. Trimming cost V 5 bases and J 3 bases; bases outside gene matches: 10. There are 17 residues in the CDR3. Germline CDR1 is LNHDA and CDR2 is SQIVND (reference sequence).